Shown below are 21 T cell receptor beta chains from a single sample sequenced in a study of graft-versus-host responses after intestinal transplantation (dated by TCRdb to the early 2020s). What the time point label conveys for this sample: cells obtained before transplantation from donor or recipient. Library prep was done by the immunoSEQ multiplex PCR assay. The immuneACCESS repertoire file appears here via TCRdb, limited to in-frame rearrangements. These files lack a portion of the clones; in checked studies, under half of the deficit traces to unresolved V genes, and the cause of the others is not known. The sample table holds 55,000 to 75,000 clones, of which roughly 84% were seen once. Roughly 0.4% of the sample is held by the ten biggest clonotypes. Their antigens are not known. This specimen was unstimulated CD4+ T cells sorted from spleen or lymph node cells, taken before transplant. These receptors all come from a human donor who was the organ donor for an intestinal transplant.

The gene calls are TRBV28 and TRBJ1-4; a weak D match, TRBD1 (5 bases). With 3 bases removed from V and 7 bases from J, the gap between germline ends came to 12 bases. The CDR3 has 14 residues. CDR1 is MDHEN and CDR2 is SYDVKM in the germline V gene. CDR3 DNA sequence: TGTGCCAGCAGTTTTCGGGGGGGAAGTGAAAAACTGTTTTTT. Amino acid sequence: CASSFRGGSEKLFF.

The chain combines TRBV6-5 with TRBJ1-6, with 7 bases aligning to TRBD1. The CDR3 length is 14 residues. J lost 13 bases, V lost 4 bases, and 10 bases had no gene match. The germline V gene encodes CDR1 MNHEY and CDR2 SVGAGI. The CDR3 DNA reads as TGTGCCAGCAGTTTAGGACAGGCGGGATCGCCCCTCCACTTT. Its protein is CASSLGQAGSPLHF.

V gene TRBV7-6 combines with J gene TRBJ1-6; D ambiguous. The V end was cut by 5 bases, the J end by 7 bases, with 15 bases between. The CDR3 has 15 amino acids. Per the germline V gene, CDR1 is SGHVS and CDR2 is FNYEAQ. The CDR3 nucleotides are TGTGCCAGCAGCCCCCAGCCCGGCGGGAATTCACCCCTCCACTTT. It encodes CASSPQPGGNSPLHF. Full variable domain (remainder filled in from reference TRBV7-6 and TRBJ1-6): GAGVSQSPRYKVTKRGQDVALRCDPISGHVSLYWYRQALGQGPEFLTYFNYEAQQDKSGLPNDRFSAERPEGSISTLTIQRTEQRDSAMYRCASSPQPGGNSPLHFGNGTRLTVT.

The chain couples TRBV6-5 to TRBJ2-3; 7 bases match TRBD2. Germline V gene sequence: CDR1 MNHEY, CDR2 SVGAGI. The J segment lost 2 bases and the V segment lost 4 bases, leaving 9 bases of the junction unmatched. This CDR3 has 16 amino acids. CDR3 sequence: CASSWFWSGVTDTQYF. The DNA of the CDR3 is TGTGCCAGCAGTTGGTTCTGGAGCGGGGTCACAGATACGCAGTATTTT.

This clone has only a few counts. This CDR3 is CAWRSSYNEQFF. In nucleotides, the CDR3 is TGTGCCTGGAGGAGCTCCTACAATGAGCAGTTCTTC. The V and J genes are TRBV30 and TRBJ2-1; D unresolved. V lost 3 bases to trimming and J lost 0 bases, with 3 bases between them. Germline V gene sequence: CDR1 GTSNPN, CDR2 SVGIG (reference sequence). The CDR3 is 12 residues long.

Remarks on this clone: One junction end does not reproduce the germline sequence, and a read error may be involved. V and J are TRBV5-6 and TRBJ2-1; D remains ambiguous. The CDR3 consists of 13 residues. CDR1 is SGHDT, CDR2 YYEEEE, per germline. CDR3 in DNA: TGTGCCGGCAGCTCGCACACGTACAATGAGCAGTTCTTC. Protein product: CAGSSHTYNEQFF.

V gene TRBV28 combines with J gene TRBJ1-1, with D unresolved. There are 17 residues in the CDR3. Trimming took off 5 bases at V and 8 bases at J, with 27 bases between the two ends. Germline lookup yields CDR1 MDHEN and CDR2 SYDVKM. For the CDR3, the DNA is TGTGCCAGCAGTCCGACGTTCGGGTCCGTGGGAGGAACCGAAGCTTTCTTT. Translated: CASSPTFGSVGGTEAFF. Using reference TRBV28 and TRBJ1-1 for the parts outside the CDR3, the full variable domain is DVKVTQSSRYLVKRTGEKVFLECVQDMDHENMFWYRQDPGLGLRLIYFSYDVKMKEKGDIPEGYSVSREKKERFSLILESASTNQTSMYLCASSPTFGSVGGTEAFFGQGTRLTVV.

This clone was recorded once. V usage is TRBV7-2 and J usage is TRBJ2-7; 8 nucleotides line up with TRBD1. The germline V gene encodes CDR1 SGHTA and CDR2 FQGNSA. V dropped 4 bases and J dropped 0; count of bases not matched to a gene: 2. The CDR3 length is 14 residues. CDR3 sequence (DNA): TGTGCCAGCAGCTCCGGGACAGGCTCCTACGAGCAGTACGTC. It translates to CASSSGTGSYEQYV.

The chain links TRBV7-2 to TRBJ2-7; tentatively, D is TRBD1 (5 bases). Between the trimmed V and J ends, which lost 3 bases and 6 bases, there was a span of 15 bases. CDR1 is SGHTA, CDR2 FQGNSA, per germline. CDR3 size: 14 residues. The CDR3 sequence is CASSLSPGSPEQYV. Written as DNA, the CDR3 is TGTGCCAGCAGCTTGAGTCCAGGGTCCCCCGAGCAGTACGTC.

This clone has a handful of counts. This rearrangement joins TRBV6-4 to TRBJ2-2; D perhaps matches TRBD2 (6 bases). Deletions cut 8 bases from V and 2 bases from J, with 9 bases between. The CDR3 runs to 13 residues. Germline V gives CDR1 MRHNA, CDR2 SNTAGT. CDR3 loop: CASRRENTGELFF. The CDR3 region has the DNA TGTGCCAGCCGGCGGGAAAACACCGGGGAGCTGTTTTTT.

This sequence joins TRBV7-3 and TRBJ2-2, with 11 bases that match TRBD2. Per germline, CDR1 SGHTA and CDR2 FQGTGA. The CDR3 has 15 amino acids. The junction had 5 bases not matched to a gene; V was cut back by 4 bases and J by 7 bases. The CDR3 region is CASSSSGGPVGELFF. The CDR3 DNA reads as TGTGCCAGCAGCTCTAGCGGGGGGCCAGTCGGGGAGCTGTTTTTT.

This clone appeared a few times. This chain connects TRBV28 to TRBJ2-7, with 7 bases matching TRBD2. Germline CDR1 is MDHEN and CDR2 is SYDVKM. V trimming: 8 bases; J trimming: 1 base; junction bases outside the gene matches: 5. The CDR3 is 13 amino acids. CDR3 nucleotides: TGTGCCAGCGGTTCGGGGGGATCCTACGAGCAGTACGTC. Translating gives CASGSGGSYEQYV.

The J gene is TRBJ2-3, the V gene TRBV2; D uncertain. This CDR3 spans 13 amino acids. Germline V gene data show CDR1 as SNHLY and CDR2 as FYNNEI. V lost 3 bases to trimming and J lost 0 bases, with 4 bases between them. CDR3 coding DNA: TGTGCCAGCAGTGACACTAGCACAGATACGCAGTATTTT. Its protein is CASSDTSTDTQYF.

The CDR3 protein is CASSQDKDGGGASTDTQYF. DNA of the CDR3: TGTGCCAGCAGCCAAGATAAGGACGGTGGCGGGGCAAGCACAGATACGCAGTATTTT. V is TRBV4-2 and J is TRBJ2-3; D is possibly TRBD2 (6 bases). The germline V gene has CDR1 LGHNA and CDR2 YNFKEQ. Trimming stripped 0 bases from V and 0 bases from J, with 19 bases between. This CDR3 has 19 amino acids.

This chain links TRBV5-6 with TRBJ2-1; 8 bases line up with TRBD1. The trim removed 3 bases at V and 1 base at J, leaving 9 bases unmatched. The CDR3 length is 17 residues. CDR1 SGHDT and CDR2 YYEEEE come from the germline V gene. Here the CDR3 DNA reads TGTGCCAGCAGCTCTAATCGGCGGACAGGGTCCTACAATGAGCAGTTCTTC. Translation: CASSSNRRTGSYNEQFF.

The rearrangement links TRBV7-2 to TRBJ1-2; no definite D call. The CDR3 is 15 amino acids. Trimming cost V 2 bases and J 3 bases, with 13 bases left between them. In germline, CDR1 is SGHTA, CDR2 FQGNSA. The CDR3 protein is CASSLSSIGDYGYTF. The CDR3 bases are TGTGCCAGCAGCTTAAGTTCGATCGGGGACTATGGCTACACCTTC.

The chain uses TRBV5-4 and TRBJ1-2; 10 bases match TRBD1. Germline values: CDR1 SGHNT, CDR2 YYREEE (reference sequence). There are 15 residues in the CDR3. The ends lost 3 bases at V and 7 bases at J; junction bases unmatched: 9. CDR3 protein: CASSSRKGTGVGYTF. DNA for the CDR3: TGTGCCAGCAGCTCACGAAAGGGGACAGGGGTTGGCTACACCTTC.

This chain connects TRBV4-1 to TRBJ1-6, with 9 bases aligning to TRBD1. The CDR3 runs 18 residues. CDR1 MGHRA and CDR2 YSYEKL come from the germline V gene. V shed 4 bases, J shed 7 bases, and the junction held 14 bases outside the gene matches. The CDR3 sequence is CASSPAGDRVAPNSPLHF. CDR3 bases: TGCGCCAGCAGCCCCGCCGGGGACAGGGTTGCTCCAAATTCACCCCTCCACTTT.

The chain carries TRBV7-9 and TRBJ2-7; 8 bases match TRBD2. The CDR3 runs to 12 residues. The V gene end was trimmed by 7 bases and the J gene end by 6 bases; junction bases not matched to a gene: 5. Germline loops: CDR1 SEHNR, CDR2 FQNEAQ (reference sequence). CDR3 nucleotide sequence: TGTGCCAGCAATCGGGGGGGAACCGAGCAGTACGTC. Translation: CASNRGGTEQYV.

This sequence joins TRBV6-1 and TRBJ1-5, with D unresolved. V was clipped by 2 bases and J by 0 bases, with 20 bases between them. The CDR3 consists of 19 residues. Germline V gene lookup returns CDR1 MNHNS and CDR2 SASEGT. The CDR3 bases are TGTGCCAGCAGTGAACCCCCTGTTTGGAGGACGTATAGCAATCAGCCCCAGCATTTT. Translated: CASSEPPVWRTYSNQPQHF.

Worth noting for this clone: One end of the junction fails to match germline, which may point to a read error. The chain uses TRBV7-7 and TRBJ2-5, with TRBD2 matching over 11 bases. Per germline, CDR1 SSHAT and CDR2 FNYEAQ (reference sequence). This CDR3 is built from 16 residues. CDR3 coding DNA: TGTGCTAGCAGCTTAGTAGCGGGGGGGAGGCAAGAGACCCAGTACTTC. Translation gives CASSLVAGGRQETQYF.